This entry concerns a single T cell receptor (beta chain). The target antigen is unknown. One end of the junction is discordant with germline, which a read error may explain. The sample originates from a study of cytomegalovirus exposure and HLA in healthy donors. The study, taken as a whole, reports: One variant, a missense change in DCLRE1C, was linked in a later analysis to TCR beta V- and J-gene trimming. For cytomegalovirus status, the classifier reportedly gave diagnoses with high specificity and sensitivity.

This PCR relied on a set of 60 Vbeta primers and 13 Jbeta primers. Per the study methods: A later analysis tallied 80 million or so unique TCR beta chains, approximately 11 million of them shared. Profiling relied on immunoSEQ multiplex PCR, and the TCRdb table lists in-frame clones only, not all of them. V, J and clone size derive from that table, while D and trimming were established from the DNA sequence. The table includes 150,000 to 200,000 clones, about four fifths detected once. These donors counted as nominally healthy when sampled, but unrecorded immune exposures were likely. This sequence originates from a woman aged 18-35 years in good health and CMV-seronegative. Material: PBMCs.

CDR3 nucleotide sequence: TGTGCCACCAGCAGAGATCGAGTTGGCCGGAGTCAGGGATTC. Translation gives CATSRDRVGRSQGF. The genes are TRBV15 and TRBJ2-4; D perhaps matches TRBD1 (5 bases). The CDR3 spans 14 residues. Looked up from germline, CDR1 is LNHNV and CDR2 is YYDKDF (reference sequence). The variable domain in full, with the rest retrieved from reference TRBV15 and TRBJ2-4, is DAMVIQNPRYQVTQFGKPVTLSCSQTLNHNVMYWYQQKSSQAPKLLFHYYDKDFNNEADTPDNFQSRRPNTSFCFLDIRSPGLGDTAMYLCATSRDRVGRSQGFGAGTRLSVL.